This entry concerns a single TCR beta chain. The target antigen is unknown. Clones were read by immunoSEQ multiplex PCR, and TCRdb kept only the in-frame ones, dropping some. The sample includes approximately 85,000 clones, 65% to 90% of them seen just once. The germline V and J ends were trimmed by 0 bases and 2 bases, with 15 bases remaining between them. The CDR3 loop spans 17 amino acids. CDR1 and CDR2 (germline): LGHDT, YNNKEL (reference sequence). The data are from a study of T cell responses to AZD1222 COVID-19 vaccine. At the level of the study: Second-dose groups at about 4 or about 12 weeks were pooled. Study results and limitations: Spike-specific TCR depth and breadth grew after two AZD1222 doses. Unmutated variant regions are reportedly the target of nearly half of TCRs that are spike-specific.

This sample comprised peripheral blood, obtained on day 0 of AZD1222 vaccination. This receptor was taken from an adult in good health. This chain joins TRBV3-1 (or the pseudogene TRBV3-2) and TRBJ2-3; D possibly matches TRBD1 or TRBD2 (5 bases each). This CDR3 is CASSQDRGRGTTDTQYF. CDR3 sequence (DNA): TGTGCCAGCAGCCAAGATCGGGGCCGGGGCACCACAGATACGCAGTATTTT.